This TCR beta chain emerged from a study of T cells in Graves' hyperthyroidism and ophthalmopathy. This CDR3 region has 17 residues. V dropped 4 bases and J dropped 1; count of bases not matched to a gene: 7. Germline loops: CDR1 SGHNT, CDR2 YYREEE (reference sequence). For this clonotype: Its antigen remains unidentified.

Notes on the study in general: Blood also held most thyroid clonotypes expanded beyond 0.001.

The source material, RNA transcripts, was used to amplify TCR beta CDR3 regions. In the first-round RT-PCR of the TCR CDR3, the HTBI primer set was used. TCRdb analysed the multiplex PCR reads with MiXCR anew, one entry per CDR3 protein. Here the sample spans fewer than 400,000 distinct CDR3 sequences, over 11% being singletons. The specimen sequenced was blood. The chain joins TRBV5-4 to TRBJ2-6, with 8 bases that match TRBD1. The receptor was isolated from a man over 45 with Graves' ophthalmopathy. DNA for the CDR3: TGTGCCAGCAGCCTGGGACAGGAAAGGTCTGGGGCCAACGTCCTGACTTTC. This translates into CASSLGQERSGANVLTF.